This entry features one T cell receptor beta chain sequence. Its antigen is as yet unknown. The length of the CDR3 is 17 residues. In germline, CDR1 is LGHDT, CDR2 YNNKEL (reference sequence). V shed 3 bases, J shed 5 bases, and the junction held 14 bases outside the gene matches. MiXCR, run by TCRdb on the RT-PCR reads, gives a single entry per CDR3 protein. The repertoire holds approximately 520,000 distinct CDR3 sequences, 25% seen once, with 1.9% in the top ten. The record originates from a study of response to subunit inactivated influenza vaccine. Overall study results and limits: The authors put forward the suggestion that each seasonal influenza vaccination may bring in only a limited number of new T cells.

Material: CD4+ T cells sorted from PBMCs, obtained roughly 5 days after vaccination. The chain has TRBV3-1 and TRBJ2-5; 8 bases align to TRBD1. This clonotype originated in a man in his fifties or sixties who received an inactivated influenza vaccine. The CDR3 spells CASSHPLGQGGLETQYF. The CDR3 nucleotides are TGTGCCAGCAGCCATCCCCTCGGACAGGGAGGTTTGGAGACCCAGTACTTC.